This TCR beta chain is from a study of CD8 T cells in Susac syndrome. Findings and limits, study-wide: As the study acknowledged, the number of individuals who were part of its TCR sequencing and HLA analysis was relatively small. Where Susac syndrome CD4+ T cell repertoires were concerned, no clonal expansion was evident.

The length of the CDR3 is 15 residues. Trimming stripped 3 bases from V and 8 bases from J, with 20 bases between. Germline V gene sequence: CDR1 SGDLS, CDR2 YYNGEE. Reverse transcription of about 0.5 to 1 ug RNA was performed with random hexamers. TCR beta CDR3 was amplified by immunoSEQ covering 54 Vbeta and 13 Jbeta. TCRdb processed the immunoSEQ multiplex PCR reads anew with MiXCR; each CDR3 protein has one entry. Of 95,000 to 150,000 distinct CDR3 sequences in the sample, 96% were seen once. CD8+ and CD4+ T cells circulating in blood were sequenced for TCR beta. Details on this clonotype: Its antigen is not known.

The chain links TRBV9 to TRBJ2-5; D not certain. This TCR was recovered from a human donor with Susac syndrome. The sample comprised CD4+ T cells from PBMCs. In DNA, the CDR3 is TGTGCCAGCAGCGCAGACCCAGGTCGGGTAGTAACCCAGTACTTC. This gives the protein CASSADPGRVVTQYF.